The following is a TCR beta chain sequence with its context. This clone was recorded a few times. It lacks a known antigen. Here, both gene names and germline sequences come from the mouse. The read is 4 residues too short to cover the CDR3 end, so that end is filled in from the germline J gene. At the DNA level, this CDR3 is encoded by other sequences in the same sample as well. The source of the sample is a study of CD8+ T cells in alopecia areata (dated by TCRdb to 2016 to 2019). Study-wide context: Skin from C3H/HeJ donors with spontaneous alopecia (roughly 6-13 months old) was grafted onto female C3H/HeJ recipients that were about 6-10 weeks old. To study T cell clonal expansion in alopecia areata, the researchers applied high-throughput TCRbeta sequencing to both the C3H/HeJ mouse model and human patients. Scalp clonality was compared among normal scalp (n=4), patchy alopecia areata scalp (n=8), and alopecia totalis/universalis scalp (n=8). immunoSEQ multiplex PCR using 35 Vbeta forward primers and 13 Jbeta reverse primers was used to amplify TCRbeta CDR3 regions. RNA was obtained with the PAXgene miRNA kit for fixed scalp, the miRNeasy kit for PBMCs, and the RNeasy kit for mouse skin. On the human side, TCRbeta sequencing was run on scalp tissue and on sorted CD4+ and CD8+ peripheral blood T cells from healthy controls and from alopecia areata patients with either patchy or totalis/universalis disease.

Study-level results and caveats: Compared with normal scalp, lesional scalp had higher clonality and more expanded CD8+ clones, particularly in alopecia totalis/universalis, a pattern that suggests antigenic drive. TCR sequences shared between patients were less clear than in mice, possibly partly because of HLA diversity in the patient population. Unlike mouse skin, where gammadelta T cells dominate, normal human skin contains resident alphabeta T cells that get sequenced too, which complicates analysis of the scalp TCR repertoire.

Pooled mouse cutaneous lymph node cells were stained for CD4, CD8alpha, NKG2D, NKG2ACE and other markers, then sorted on a BD Influx. The library came from the immunoSEQ multiplex PCR assay. For TCR sequencing, RNA was extracted from every sample and reverse transcribed into cDNA to serve as template. SuperScript III was used for first-strand cDNA synthesis, primed with a 2:1 mix of oligo-dT and random hexamers. Amplification bias was assessed with a synthetic immune receptor repertoire, and residual bias was removed computationally. Sequencing of the libraries was done on Illumina HiSeq using 60 bp reads that spanned the CDR3 and were read from J toward V. The source study handled its data this way. After raw reads were preprocessed to remove errors, the CDR3 was defined following IMGT conventions as running from the conserved cysteine to phenylalanine. To get clonality, Shannon entropy was normalized by log2 of the number of productive unique TCRs and the result was subtracted from 1. CD4 or CD8 identity of scalp clones was inferred by cross-referencing scalp TCRbeta sequences with sorted blood CD4 and CD8 repertoires. As stored in TCRdb, this immuneACCESS dataset retains in-frame rearrangements with V and J assigned. A fraction of the clones does not appear; measured against another copy, unresolved V genes explain less than half of the discrepancy, and the remainder lacks a known reason. The V and J calls and the clone size are those of that table, but D and trimming were determined from the DNA. This sample shows under 350,000 clones, and none of them turns up only once. Jointly, the top ten make up approximately 1.2% of the sample.

The CDR3 covers 13 residues, taking in both the cysteine and the phenylalanine. Shown are 27 bases from within the CDR3, in frame from base 1. CDR1 and CDR2 were assigned from the germline V gene as SGHSN and HYEKVE. The source material was CD4+ T cells sorted from a lymph node. The V gene is TRBV12-1 and the J gene is TRBJ1-2, with TRBD1 as a weak D call on 5 bases. This clonotype was obtained from a C3H/HeJ mouse with alopecia areata. With respect to MHC, this strain carries the haplotype H2-k. The covered CDR3 bases are TGTGCCAGCTCTCTCGCCGGGGGGTCC. It is translated as CASSLAGGS. The CDR3 reads in full as CASSLAGGSDYTF.